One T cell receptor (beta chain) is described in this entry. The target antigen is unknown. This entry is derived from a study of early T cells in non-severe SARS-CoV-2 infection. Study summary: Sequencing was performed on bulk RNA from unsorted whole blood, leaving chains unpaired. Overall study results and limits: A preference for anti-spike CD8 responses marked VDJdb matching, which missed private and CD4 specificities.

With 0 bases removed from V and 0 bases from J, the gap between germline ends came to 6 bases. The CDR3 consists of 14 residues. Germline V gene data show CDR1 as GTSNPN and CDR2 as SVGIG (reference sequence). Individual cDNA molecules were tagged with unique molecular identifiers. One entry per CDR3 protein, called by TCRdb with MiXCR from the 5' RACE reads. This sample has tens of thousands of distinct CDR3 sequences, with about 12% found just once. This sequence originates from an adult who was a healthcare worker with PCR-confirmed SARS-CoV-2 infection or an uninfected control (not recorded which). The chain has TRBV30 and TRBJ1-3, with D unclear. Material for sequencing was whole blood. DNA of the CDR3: TGTGCCTGGAGTGTCGGCACCTCTGGAAACACCATATATTTT. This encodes CAWSVGTSGNTIYF.